This entry describes one T cell receptor (beta chain). Antigen: not known. CD8+ and CD4+ T cells circulating in blood were sequenced for TCR beta. In contrast to the negatively isolated CD8+ and CD4+ T cells, TEMRA cells were FACS-enriched. The sample originates from a study of CD8 T cells in Susac syndrome. General observations from the study: Acknowledgment was made by the study that its TCR sequencing and HLA analysis involved a relatively small number of individuals.

Reverse transcription of about 0.5 to 1 ug RNA used random hexamers. Each CDR3 protein is one row after TCRdb ran MiXCR on the immunoSEQ multiplex PCR reads. The table records 95,000 to 150,000 distinct CDR3 sequences, 95% to 96% of them present only once. CDR1 SNHLY and CDR2 FYNNEI come from the germline V gene. V lost 7 bases and J lost 2, with 11 bases in between. CDR3 size: 13 residues. This clonotype was sampled from a human donor with Susac syndrome. This rearrangement joins TRBV2 to TRBJ2-5; D may be TRBD1 (5 bases). The specimen sequenced was CD4+ T cells from PBMCs. Here the CDR3 DNA reads TGTGCCAGCATTCGAGACAGTCAAGAGACCCAGTACTTC. Translating it yields CASIRDSQETQYF.